This passage covers 32 T cell receptor beta chains from one sample sequenced in a study of cytomegalovirus exposure and HLA in healthy donors. The PCR had 60 Vbeta and 13 Jbeta primers. Profiling relied on immunoSEQ multiplex PCR, and the TCRdb table lists in-frame clones only, not all of them. Of approximately 150,000 clones listed, roughly 74% are singletons. Material for sequencing was PBMCs. Receptors originate from a man younger than 35 in good health and CMV-seropositive.

This clone is a singleton in its sample. In DNA form, the CDR3 reads TGTGCCAGCAGGAAGAGCTTATACGAGCAGTACTTC. Its protein is CASRKSLYEQYF. The J gene is TRBJ2-7, the V gene TRBV6-1; D is unclear. The V gene's germline CDR1 is MNHNS and CDR2 SASEGT. Trimming removed 6 bases from V and 4 bases from J, with 10 bases in between. The CDR3 length is 12 residues.

Remarks on this clone: Germline and junction disagree at one end, which may indicate a read error. The V and J genes are TRBV7-9 and TRBJ2-1; 9 positions match TRBD1. The germline gives CDR1 SEHNR, CDR2 FQNEAQ (reference sequence). The CDR3 extends over 17 amino acids. CDR3 DNA: TGTGCCAGCAGCCGCCGGGACAGGGAGTTCGGGCAAAATGAGCGGTTCTTC. It encodes CASSRRDREFGQNERFF.

The chain employs TRBV29-1 and TRBJ1-1; no clear D. V lost 3 bases and J 8 bases, leaving 10 bases between the germline ends. Germline-derived CDR1 and CDR2 are SQVTM and ANQGSEA. The CDR3 has 11 residues. CDR3 nucleotide sequence: TGCAGCGTTGACGCGGGCAGCGAAGCTTTCTTT. It codes for CSVDAGSEAFF.

The rearrangement links TRBV18 to TRBJ2-1; TRBD2 aligns across 8 bases. CDR1 and CDR2 (germline): KGHSH, LQKENI. This CDR3 is built from 18 residues. Germline trimming cut 2 bases from V and 6 bases from J; bases unmatched to any gene: 15. DNA for the CDR3: TGTGCCAGCTCACCAACGGGAGGGACTCGGCGGTTGTTCAATGAGCAGTTCTTC. Its protein product is CASSPTGGTRRLFNEQFF.

Only a few counts were recorded for this clone. The J gene is TRBJ2-7, the V gene TRBV6-1; unclear D gene. This CDR3 comprises 13 residues. Per the germline V gene, CDR1 is MNHNS and CDR2 is SASEGT. V shed 1 base and J shed 4 bases, with 8 bases lying between them. The DNA of the CDR3 is TGTGCCAGCAGTGAAGGACTGAAATACGAGCAGTACTTC. Its translation: CASSEGLKYEQYF.

The chain is built from TRBV27 and TRBJ2-5; 7 bases line up with TRBD1. The CDR3 totals 14 residues. Germline values: CDR1 MNHEY, CDR2 SMNVEV (reference sequence). With 5 bases clipped from V and 4 bases from J, the junction kept 7 bases outside the gene matches. CDR3 DNA: TGTGCCAGCAGTCATAGACAGGGTGGAGAGACCCAGTACTTC. Amino acid sequence: CASSHRQGGETQYF.

The rearrangement uses TRBV27 and TRBJ2-3, with TRBD2 matching 7 bases. The trim removed 7 bases at V and 1 base at J, leaving 11 bases unmatched. CDR3 length: 16 residues. Germline V lookup: CDR1 MNHEY, CDR2 SMNVEV (reference sequence). Here the CDR3 DNA reads TGTGCCAGCACCGTCCCCAGCGGGAAGGGCACAGATACGCAGTATTTT. Amino acids: CASTVPSGKGTDTQYF.

This chain links TRBV6-5 with TRBJ2-7; D perhaps matches TRBD2 (5 bases). V was trimmed by 3 bases and J by 2 bases, leaving 11 bases between them. There are 14 residues in the CDR3. CDR1 is MNHEY, CDR2 SVGAGI, per germline. The chain's CDR3 is CASSYLGSPYEQYF. The CDR3 DNA sequence: TGTGCCAGCAGTTATCTGGGGAGCCCCTACGAGCAGTACTTC.

This clone showed up just once. J is TRBJ2-7 and V is TRBV9; 9 nucleotides agree with TRBD2. Germline V gives CDR1 SGDLS, CDR2 YYNGEE. The CDR3 is made up of 14 amino acids. V dropped 4 bases and J dropped 0; count of bases not matched to a gene: 2. In nucleotides, the CDR3 is TGTGCCAGCAGCTTTAGCGGGAGCTCCTACGAGCAGTACTTC. It is translated as CASSFSGSSYEQYF.

The chain is built from TRBV14 and TRBJ1-4, with D maybe TRBD1 (5 bases). This CDR3 has 15 amino acids. Germline V gene lookup returns CDR1 SGHDN and CDR2 FVKESK. The V and J ends lost 0 bases and 4 bases respectively, with 9 bases between them. As DNA, the CDR3 is TGTGCCAGCAGCCAAGACAGGCAGGGTAATGAAAAACTGTTTTTT. This sequence encodes CASSQDRQGNEKLFF.

The chain joins TRBV27 to TRBJ1-3; 7 bases match TRBD1. From germline, CDR1 is MNHEY and CDR2 SMNVEV (reference sequence). The CDR3 spans 15 residues. Trimming took 6 bases from V and 0 from J; bases not matched to a gene: 5. For the CDR3, the DNA is TGTGCCAGCAGACTCAGGGGGGACTCTGGAAACACCATATATTTT. Translation: CASRLRGDSGNTIYF.

This clone was seen a handful of times. The J gene is TRBJ1-5, the V gene TRBV27, with TRBD1 as a possible D gene (6 bases). The V gene's germline CDR1 is MNHEY and CDR2 SMNVEV (reference sequence). The CDR3 is 14 amino acids. The V end was cut by 6 bases, the J end by 0 bases, with 9 bases between. CDR3 residues: CASSQQGSNQPQHF. The CDR3 DNA follows: TGTGCCAGCAGCCAACAGGGTAGCAATCAGCCCCAGCATTTT.

V gene TRBV9 combines with J gene TRBJ2-1, with 11 nucleotides matching TRBD2. The CDR3 runs 14 residues. CDR1 is SGDLS and CDR2 is YYNGEE in the germline V gene. The J segment lost 7 bases and the V segment lost 4 bases, leaving 4 bases of the junction unmatched. CDR3 sequence: CASSPRLAGNEQFF. CDR3 in DNA: TGTGCCAGCAGCCCACGACTAGCGGGGAATGAGCAGTTCTTC. Drawing the rest from reference TRBV9 and TRBJ2-1, the complete variable domain is DSGVTQTPKHLITATGQRVTLRCSPRSGDLSVYWYQQSLDQGLQFLIQYYNGEERAKGNILERFSAQQFPDLHSELNLSSLELGDSALYFCASSPRLAGNEQFFGPGTRLTVL.

This clone is a singleton in its sample. V usage is TRBV5-8 and J usage is TRBJ1-4; 7 positions match TRBD1. After removal of 4 bases from V and 5 bases from J, the junction contained 14 bases not matched to a gene. Germline CDR1 reads SGHTS; CDR2 reads YDEGEE. The CDR3 covers 17 residues. CDR3 region: CASSPGTDAIGNEKLFF. DNA for the CDR3: TGTGCCAGCAGCCCCGGGACAGACGCTATCGGAAATGAAAAACTGTTTTTT.

The table lists this clone with a few counts. The V and J genes are TRBV5-1 and TRBJ2-3; 11 positions match TRBD2. This CDR3 region has 16 residues. Trimming removed 4 bases from V and 2 bases from J; junction bases left unmatched: 6. The germline V gene encodes CDR1 SGHRS and CDR2 YFSETQ. CDR3 sequence (DNA): TGCGCCAGCAGCACCAGGACTAGCGGGCTCACAGATACGCAGTATTTT. Protein product: CASSTRTSGLTDTQYF.

The rearrangement joins TRBV30 to TRBJ1-2; a weak D match, TRBD1 (6 bases). V lost 3 bases and J lost 4, with 12 bases in between. Germline CDR1 reads GTSNPN; CDR2 reads SVGIG (reference sequence). The CDR3 is 13 amino acids. CDR3: CAWRPSGAYGYTF. CDR3 coding DNA: TGTGCCTGGAGGCCATCAGGGGCCTATGGCTACACCTTC.

The chain combines TRBV7-6 with TRBJ2-7, with 9 bases that match TRBD2. The CDR3 sequence is 17 residues long. Germline CDR1 is SGHVS and CDR2 is FNYEAQ. The junction had 15 bases not matched to a gene; V was cut back by 3 bases and J by 6 bases. The DNA for the CDR3 is TGTGCCAGCAGCTTGGCCCCCGGGCTAGCGGGAATTCTCGAGCAGTACTTC. Residues: CASSLAPGLAGILEQYF.

V is TRBV11-2 and J is TRBJ1-1; 9 bases agree with TRBD1. CDR1 is SGHAT, CDR2 FQNNGV, per germline. The CDR3 extends over 13 amino acids. Unmatched junction bases numbered 5, after V lost 5 bases and J lost 7 bases. The CDR3 spells CASSQTGGGEAFF. The DNA of the CDR3 is TGTGCCAGCAGCCAAACAGGGGGCGGTGAAGCTTTCTTT.

The chain employs TRBV28 and TRBJ1-1; D is unclear. V was trimmed by 4 bases and J by 0 bases, leaving 9 bases between them. The CDR3 runs 14 residues. The V gene's germline CDR1 is MDHEN and CDR2 SYDVKM. The DNA of the CDR3 is TGTGCCAGCAGTTCCCCAGCGATGAACACTGAAGCTTTCTTT. This translates into CASSSPAMNTEAFF.

The chain uses TRBV1 and TRBJ2-7; TRBD2 is the table's D call, not checked against the DNA. TRBV1 is assigned pseudogene status. The CDR3 loop spans 17 amino acids. The CDR3 DNA follows: TGCACCAGCAGCCAAGACACCCGGGACTGCATCCTCTACGAGCAGTACTTC. As protein: CTSSQDTRDCILYEQYF.

The chain joins TRBV19 to TRBJ1-4; 7 bases agree with TRBD1. This CDR3 is built from 17 residues. The V segment lost 6 bases and the J segment 5 bases; nucleotides outside the gene matches: 15. Germline V gene data show CDR1 as LNHDA and CDR2 as SQIVND (reference sequence). CDR3 protein: CASRPNRGSGRNEKLFF. DNA for the CDR3: TGTGCCAGTAGACCTAACAGGGGCTCAGGGAGAAATGAAAAACTGTTTTTT.

This clone was recorded a few times. J is TRBJ2-7 and V is TRBV7-9; unclear D gene. Germline V gene data show CDR1 as SEHNR and CDR2 as FQNEAQ (reference sequence). V was clipped by 4 bases and J by 5 bases, with 9 bases between them. The CDR3 contains 12 residues. The CDR3 DNA is TGTGCCAGCAGCTCAGGTGGCAACGAGCAGTACTTC. Amino acid sequence: CASSSGGNEQYF.

This clone was found once. The chain employs TRBV30 and TRBJ1-3; 8 nucleotides align to TRBD1. This CDR3 spans 14 amino acids. Germline V CDR1 and CDR2: GTSNPN, SVGIG (reference sequence). Trimming took 3 bases from V and 3 from J; bases not matched to a gene: 4. CDR3 region: CAWSVTGDGNTIYF. The DNA for the CDR3 is TGTGCCTGGAGCGTGACAGGGGATGGAAACACCATATATTTT.

The gene calls are TRBV28 and TRBJ2-1, with TRBD1 as a possible D gene (6 bases). This CDR3 is built from 18 residues. Germline V gene data show CDR1 as MDHEN and CDR2 as SYDVKM. Trimming pared 3 bases from V and 7 bases from J, leaving 25 bases between. CDR3 sequence reads: CASSFNIGYREGINEQFF. Written as DNA, the CDR3 is TGTGCCAGCAGTTTCAATATTGGATACAGGGAAGGAATTAATGAGCAGTTCTTC.

The gene calls are TRBV7-2 and TRBJ2-2, with 8 bases that match TRBD2. The germline V gene encodes CDR1 SGHTA and CDR2 FQGNSA. Trimming cost V 4 bases and J 3 bases; bases outside gene matches: 4. The CDR3 is 15 amino acids. The CDR3 region is CASSSGLAYTGELFF. DNA of the CDR3: TGTGCCAGCAGCTCCGGACTAGCATACACCGGGGAGCTGTTTTTT.

The chain recombines TRBV30 with TRBJ2-7; D unclear. The V gene lost 4 bases and the J gene lost 6 bases, with 19 bases spanning the gap. The CDR3 length is 14 residues. The V gene's germline CDR1 is GTSNPN and CDR2 SVGIG (reference sequence). Written as DNA, the CDR3 is TGTGCCTGGAATCCGCAGAGACTGGCCGGCGAGCAGTACTTC. Residues: CAWNPQRLAGEQYF.

V is TRBV9 and J is TRBJ2-7; 9 nucleotides agree with TRBD1. Germline CDR1 is SGDLS and CDR2 is YYNGEE. The CDR3 has 15 amino acids. V dropped 0 bases and J dropped 3; count of bases not matched to a gene: 4. The CDR3 nucleotides are TGTGCCAGCAGCGTAGTCCCGACAGGGGGCTACGAGCAGTACTTC. This encodes CASSVVPTGGYEQYF.

CDR3 residues: CASSQDWTSAESKSTDTQYF. The DNA of the CDR3 is TGTGCCAGCAGCCAAGACTGGACTAGCGCGGAATCAAAAAGCACAGATACGCAGTATTTT. V is TRBV14 and J is TRBJ2-3, with 9 nucleotides matching TRBD2. Germline trimming cut 0 bases from V and 0 bases from J; bases unmatched to any gene: 13. This CDR3 is 20 amino acids long. CDR1 SGHDN and CDR2 FVKESK come from the germline V gene.

The chain carries TRBV6-4 and TRBJ2-1, with 11 bases matching TRBD2. Unmatched junction bases numbered 3, after V lost 5 bases and J lost 3 bases. Germline CDR1 reads MRHNA; CDR2 reads SNTAGT. The CDR3 is 15 amino acids. CDR3 sequence: CASSTGTSGYNEQFF. CDR3 bases: TGTGCCAGCAGTACCGGGACTAGCGGCTACAATGAGCAGTTCTTC.

The chain employs TRBV7-8 and TRBJ2-7; TRBD2 matches 8 bases. Germline V gene lookup returns CDR1 SGHVS and CDR2 FQNEAQ. The CDR3 length is 15 residues. V trimming: 1 base; J trimming: 3 bases; junction bases outside the gene matches: 5. CDR3 sequence reads: CASSLESLADYEQYF. The CDR3 DNA is TGTGCCAGCAGCTTAGAGTCACTAGCGGACTACGAGCAGTACTTC.

Of note for this clone: The sample contains more than one DNA sequence encoding this CDR3. The chain joins TRBV29-1 to TRBJ2-1; 7 bases fit TRBD2. V gave up 4 bases and J gave up 4 bases; unmatched junction bases: 16. This CDR3 is built from 17 residues. Germline values: CDR1 SQVTM, CDR2 ANQGSEA. The CDR3 DNA reads as TGCAGCGTTGGTGTCTCGGCGCTAGCGGAAATGTACAATGAGCAGTTCTTC. Protein: CSVGVSALAEMYNEQFF.

V is TRBV7-8 and J is TRBJ2-7, with 14 nucleotides matching TRBD2. The J segment lost 2 bases and the V segment lost 5 bases, leaving 2 bases of the junction unmatched. This CDR3 has 15 residues. Germline-derived CDR1 and CDR2 are SGHVS and FQNEAQ. CDR3 in amino acids: CASSRLAGGTYEQYF. For the CDR3, the DNA is TGTGCCAGCAGCCGACTAGCGGGAGGGACCTACGAGCAGTACTTC.